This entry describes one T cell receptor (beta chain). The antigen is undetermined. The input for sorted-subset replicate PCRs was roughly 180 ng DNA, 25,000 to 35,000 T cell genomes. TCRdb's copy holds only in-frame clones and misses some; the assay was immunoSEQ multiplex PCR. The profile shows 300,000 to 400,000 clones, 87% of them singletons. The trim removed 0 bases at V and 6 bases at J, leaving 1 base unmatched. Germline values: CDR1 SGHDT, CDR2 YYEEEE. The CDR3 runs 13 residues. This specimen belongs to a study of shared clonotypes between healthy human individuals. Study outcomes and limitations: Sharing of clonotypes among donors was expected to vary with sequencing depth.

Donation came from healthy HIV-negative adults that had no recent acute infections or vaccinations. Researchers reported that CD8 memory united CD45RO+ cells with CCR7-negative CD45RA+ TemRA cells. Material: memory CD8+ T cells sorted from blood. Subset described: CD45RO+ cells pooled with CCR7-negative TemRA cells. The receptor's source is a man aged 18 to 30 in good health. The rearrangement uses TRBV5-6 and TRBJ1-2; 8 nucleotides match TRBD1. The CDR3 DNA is TGTGCCAGCAGCTTGGTACAGGGGGATGGCTACACCTTC. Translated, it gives CASSLVQGDGYTF.